These 19 T cell receptor beta chains were all obtained from the same sample, sequenced in a study of human T cells and chemical hapten exposure. One entry per CDR3 protein, called by TCRdb with MiXCR from the RACE reads. The sample records under 450,000 distinct CDR3 sequences, roughly 4.8% being singletons. The sample's time point: patch test 1, 2 weeks after DPC sensitization. Stated treatment: therapeutic diphenylcyclopropenone sensitization with weekly scalp DPC. Source: whole blood, taken in connection with sensitization to the hapten diphenylcyclopropenone (DPC). These receptors were obtained from a woman aged 45-65 years with alopecia areata. Some clones in this sample may be carry-over from other donors' samples.

This clonotype appeared a few times. The chain has TRBV27 and TRBJ1-4; D remains ambiguous. CDR3 length equals 16 residues. V lost 6 bases, J lost 8 bases, and 22 bases lay in between. Germline values: CDR1 MNHEY, CDR2 SMNVEV (reference sequence). The CDR3 DNA is TGTGCCAGCAGCTTTCTACCTCAGAGGGAAGGCGAAAAACTGTTTTTT. It translates to CASSFLPQREGEKLFF.

This clonotype was recorded at least ten times. The chain employs TRBV5-4 and TRBJ2-3; D gene ambiguous. This CDR3 region has 15 residues. Germline V lookup: CDR1 SGHNT, CDR2 YYREEE (reference sequence). V lost 0 bases to trimming and J lost 2 bases, with 10 bases between them. As DNA, the CDR3 is TGTGCCAGCAGCTTGGAGGCGGCCTCCACAGATACGCAGTATTTT. Protein sequence: CASSLEAASTDTQYF.

This clonotype was observed a handful of times. V is TRBV20-1 and J is TRBJ2-3, with 7 bases lining up with TRBD2. CDR1 and CDR2 from the germline V gene are DFQATT and SNEGSKA (reference sequence). The CDR3 loop spans 13 amino acids. After removal of 5 bases from V and 2 bases from J, the junction contained 4 bases not matched to a gene. The CDR3 reads CSAYGRPTDTQYF. In DNA form, the CDR3 reads TGCAGTGCTTACGGGAGGCCCACAGATACGCAGTATTTT.

A few counts support this clonotype. The chain recombines TRBV19 with TRBJ1-2; 9 nucleotides agree with TRBD1. V was pared by 2 bases and J by 6 bases, with 1 base of the junction left unmatched. Germline V CDR1 and CDR2: LNHDA, SQIVND (reference sequence). The CDR3 covers 13 residues. CDR3 coding DNA: TGTGCCAGTAGTATAAGACAGGGGGATGGCTACACCTTC. It encodes CASSIRQGDGYTF.

The sample holds many counts of this clonotype. The genes are TRBV20-1 and TRBJ1-1; the D is unclear. Trimming took off 1 base at V and 2 bases at J, with 11 bases between the two ends. The CDR3 has 14 amino acids. Per germline, CDR1 DFQATT and CDR2 SNEGSKA (reference sequence). In DNA form, the CDR3 reads TGCAGTGCTAGAGCGCCCGGGCGAAACACTGAAGCTTTCTTT. It yields the protein CSARAPGRNTEAFF.

This clonotype was counted ten times or more. The CDR3 loop is CASSLITGGGLGAFF. The CDR3 DNA reads as TGTGCCAGCAGTTTAATAACGGGGGGAGGTCTTGGCGCTTTCTTT. V is TRBV12-3 or TRBV12-4 and J is TRBJ1-1; D is possibly TRBD1 (5 bases). V lost 2 bases and J lost 11, with 21 bases in between. This CDR3 spans 15 amino acids.

This clonotype has a handful of counts. The chain employs TRBV9 and TRBJ2-1; no reliable D call. This CDR3 is built from 13 residues. Germline V gene data show CDR1 as SGDLS and CDR2 as YYNGEE. V was shortened by 0 bases and J by 9 bases, with 10 bases between the two germline ends. The CDR3 spells CASSVADSSEQFF. The DNA for the CDR3 is TGTGCCAGCAGCGTAGCTGATAGCAGTGAGCAGTTCTTC.

This clonotype was counted many times. J is TRBJ2-1 and V is TRBV27, with D possibly matching TRBD2 (5 bases). The CDR3 is 16 amino acids. Trimming pared 1 base from V and 0 bases from J, leaving 10 bases between. Germline values: CDR1 MNHEY, CDR2 SMNVEV (reference sequence). The CDR3 DNA reads as TGTGCCAGCAGTTTATGGATCGGGGTCTCCTACAATGAGCAGTTCTTC. It translates to CASSLWIGVSYNEQFF.

There are many counts of this clonotype. This chain links TRBV5-8 with TRBJ1-4, with D perhaps matching TRBD1 (5 bases). V was clipped by 0 bases and J by 12 bases, with 12 bases between them. This CDR3 is 13 amino acids long. CDR1 is SGHTS and CDR2 is YDEGEE in the germline V gene. The CDR3 spells CASSLGPMGELFF. The CDR3 bases are TGTGCCAGCAGCTTGGGACCGATGGGGGAACTGTTTTTT.

The V gene is TRBV6-2 or TRBV6-3, the J gene TRBJ2-7; 13 bases are shared with TRBD2. Germline trimming cut 1 base from V and 5 bases from J; bases unmatched to any gene: 2. The CDR3 covers 15 residues. Germline assignment: CDR1 MNHEY and CDR2 SVGEGT. The CDR3: CASSYFGLAGDEQYF. The CDR3 nucleotides are TGTGCCAGCAGTTACTTCGGACTAGCGGGAGACGAGCAGTACTTC.

The J gene is TRBJ2-3, the V gene TRBV30; 10 bases are a match to TRBD2. This CDR3 is 13 amino acids long. CDR1 and CDR2 from the germline V gene are GTSNPN and SVGIG (reference sequence). Trimming took 0 bases from V and 8 from J; bases not matched to a gene: 2. CDR3 DNA sequence: TGTGCCTGGAGTGTCATAGCGGGAGGTACGCAGTATTTT. Protein: CAWSVIAGGTQYF.

This clonotype showed up just a few times. This chain joins TRBV3-1 and TRBJ2-2; 8 bases fit TRBD2. V shed 2 bases and J 0 bases; nucleotides not matched to a gene: 2. In germline, CDR1 is LGHDT, CDR2 YNNKEL (reference sequence). The CDR3 contains 16 residues. This CDR3 is CASSQLSGANTGELFF. The CDR3 bases are TGTGCCAGCAGCCAACTTAGCGGGGCGAACACCGGGGAGCTGTTTTTT. The variable domain in full, completed from reference TRBV3-1 and TRBJ2-2, reads DTAVSQTPKYLVTQMGNDKSIKCEQNLGHDTMYWYKQDSKKFLKIMFSYNNKELIINETVPNRFSPKSPDKAHLNLHINSLELGDSAVYFCASSQLSGANTGELFFGEGSRLTVL.

The rearrangement uses TRBV2 and TRBJ1-2; TRBD1 matches at 9 bases. The CDR3 has 12 residues. Losses at the gene ends were 8 bases for V and 4 bases for J; bases not matched to a gene: 2. Looked up from germline, CDR1 is SNHLY and CDR2 is FYNNEI. CDR3 amino acids: CASATGGYGYTF. The CDR3 DNA reads as TGTGCCAGCGCGACAGGGGGCTATGGCTACACCTTC. The whole variable domain, remainder taken from reference TRBV2 and TRBJ1-2, is EPEVTQTPSHQVTQMGQEVILRCVPISNHLYFYWYRQILGQKVEFLVSFYNNEISEKSEIFDDQFSVERPDGSNFTLKIRSTKLEDSAMYFCASATGGYGYTFGSGTRLTVV.

Only a few counts were recorded for this clonotype. The V and J genes are TRBV27 and TRBJ2-3, with D tentatively TRBD2 (5 bases). This CDR3 is built from 14 residues. Looked up from germline, CDR1 is MNHEY and CDR2 is SMNVEV (reference sequence). V lost 5 bases to trimming and J lost 5 bases, with 14 bases between them. The CDR3 here is CASSPPGVQDTQYF. The CDR3 DNA sequence: TGTGCCAGCAGTCCTCCCGGGGTTCAAGATACGCAGTATTTT.

At least ten counts were recorded for this clonotype. The genes are TRBV18 and TRBJ2-3; the match to TRBD1 covers 9 bases. With 3 bases clipped from V and 2 bases from J, the junction kept 3 bases outside the gene matches. Germline V gene sequence: CDR1 KGHSH, CDR2 LQKENI. The CDR3 is made up of 15 amino acids. The CDR3 region is CASSPGTGTTDTQYF. The CDR3 DNA follows: TGTGCCAGCTCACCTGGGACAGGGACCACAGATACGCAGTATTTT.

In this sample, this clonotype turned up many times. The rearrangement links TRBV28 to TRBJ2-5; TRBD1 matches 10 bases. Germline lookup yields CDR1 MDHEN and CDR2 SYDVKM. V lost 5 bases and J lost 1; bases outside the gene matches: 7. This CDR3 comprises 16 residues. The CDR3 nucleotides are TGTGCCAGCAGTCCACGACAGGGGGCAGCCCAAGAGACCCAGTACTTC. The encoded protein is CASSPRQGAAQETQYF.

This clonotype turned up a few times. CDR3 amino acids: CASAGTSGTGELFF. The CDR3 DNA follows: TGTGCCAGTGCCGGGACTAGCGGGACCGGGGAGCTGTTTTTT. The rearrangement uses TRBV27 and TRBJ2-2, with 12 bases aligning to TRBD2. The CDR3 length is 14 residues. Germline assignment: CDR1 MNHEY and CDR2 SMNVEV (reference sequence). The V and J ends lost 9 bases and 5 bases, in that order; junction bases with no gene match: 4.

This clonotype has at least ten counts. The gene calls are TRBV12-3 or TRBV12-4 and TRBJ1-1; D might be TRBD1 (6 bases). This CDR3 is 15 amino acids long. V lost 5 bases to trimming and J lost 0 bases, with 13 bases between them. CDR3 coding DNA: TGTGCCAGCAGTCGAGACGGACAGTTGAACACTGAAGCTTTCTTT. This encodes CASSRDGQLNTEAFF.

This clonotype was counted only a few times. The V call is TRBV20-1, the J call TRBJ2-7; 7 bases match TRBD1. Unmatched junction bases numbered 3, after V lost 3 bases and J lost 4 bases. This CDR3 is 12 amino acids long. The germline V gene encodes CDR1 DFQATT and CDR2 SNEGSKA (reference sequence). This CDR3 reads CSASQGEYEQYF. The CDR3 DNA sequence: TGCAGTGCTAGTCAGGGGGAGTACGAGCAGTACTTC.